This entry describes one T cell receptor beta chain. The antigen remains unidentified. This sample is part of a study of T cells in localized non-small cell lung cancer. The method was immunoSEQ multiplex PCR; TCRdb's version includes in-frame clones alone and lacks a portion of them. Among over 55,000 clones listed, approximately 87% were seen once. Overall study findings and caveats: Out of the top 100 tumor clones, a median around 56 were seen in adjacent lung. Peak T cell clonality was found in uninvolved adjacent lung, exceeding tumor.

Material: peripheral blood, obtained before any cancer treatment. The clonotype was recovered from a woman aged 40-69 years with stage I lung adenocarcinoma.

The CDR3: CASSFGTGAYEQYF. CDR3 DNA: TGTGCCAGCAGTTTCGGGACAGGAGCATACGAGCAGTACTTC. V is TRBV27 and J is TRBJ2-7; 8 positions match TRBD1. Per the germline V gene, CDR1 is MNHEY and CDR2 is SMNVEV (reference sequence). CDR3 length equals 14 residues. Trimming at V came to 3 bases and at J to 4 bases, leaving 5 bases not matched to a gene.